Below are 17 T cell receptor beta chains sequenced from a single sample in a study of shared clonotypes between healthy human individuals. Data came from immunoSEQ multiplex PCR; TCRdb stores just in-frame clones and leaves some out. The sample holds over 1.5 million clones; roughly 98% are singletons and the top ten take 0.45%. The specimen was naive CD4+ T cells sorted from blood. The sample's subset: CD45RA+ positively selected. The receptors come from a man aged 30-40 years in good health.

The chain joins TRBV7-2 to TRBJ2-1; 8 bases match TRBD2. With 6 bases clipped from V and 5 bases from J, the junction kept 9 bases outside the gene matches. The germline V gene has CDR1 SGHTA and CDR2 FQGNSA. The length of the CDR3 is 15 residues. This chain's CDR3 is CASRPSGSVHNEQFF. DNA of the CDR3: TGTGCCAGCAGGCCGAGCGGGAGTGTACACAATGAGCAGTTCTTC.

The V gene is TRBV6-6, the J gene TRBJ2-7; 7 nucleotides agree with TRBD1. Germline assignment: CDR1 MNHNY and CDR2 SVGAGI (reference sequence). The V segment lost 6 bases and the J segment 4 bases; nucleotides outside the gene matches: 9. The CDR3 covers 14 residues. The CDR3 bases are TGTGCCAGCAGAACGGACAGGTTGGCGTACGAGCAGTACTTC. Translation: CASRTDRLAYEQYF.

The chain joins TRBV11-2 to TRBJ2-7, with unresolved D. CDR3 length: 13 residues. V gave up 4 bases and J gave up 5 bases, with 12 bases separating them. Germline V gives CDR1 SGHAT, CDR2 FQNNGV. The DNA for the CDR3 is TGTGCCAGCAGCTCGGACCCAAGGGACGAGCAGTACTTC. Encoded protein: CASSSDPRDEQYF.

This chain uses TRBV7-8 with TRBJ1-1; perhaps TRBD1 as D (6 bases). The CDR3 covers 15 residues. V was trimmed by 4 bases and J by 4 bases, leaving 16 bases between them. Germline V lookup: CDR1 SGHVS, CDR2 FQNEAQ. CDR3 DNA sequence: TGTGCCAGCAGCTCAGGGGCGGGGGTAGTCACTGAAGCTTTCTTT. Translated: CASSSGAGVVTEAFF.

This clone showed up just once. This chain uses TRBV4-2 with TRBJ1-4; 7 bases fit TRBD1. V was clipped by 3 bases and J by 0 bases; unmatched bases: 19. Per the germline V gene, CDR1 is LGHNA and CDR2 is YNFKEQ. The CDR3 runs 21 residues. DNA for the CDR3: TGTGCCAGCAGCCACTCCAGGGGGGGAAGGAATTGGCAAACAACTAATGAAAAACTGTTTTTT. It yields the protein CASSHSRGGRNWQTTNEKLFF.

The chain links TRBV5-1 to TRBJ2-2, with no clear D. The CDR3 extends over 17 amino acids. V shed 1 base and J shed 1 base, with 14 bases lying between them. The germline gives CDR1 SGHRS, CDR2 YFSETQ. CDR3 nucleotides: TGCGCCAGCAGCTTGAAGGGCGTTAACCGGAACACCGGGGAGCTGTTTTTT. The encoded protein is CASSLKGVNRNTGELFF.

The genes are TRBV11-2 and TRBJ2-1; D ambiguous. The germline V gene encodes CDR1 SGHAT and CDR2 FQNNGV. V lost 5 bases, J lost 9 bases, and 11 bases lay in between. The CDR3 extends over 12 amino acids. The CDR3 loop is CASSTSRGEQFF. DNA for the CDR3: TGTGCCAGCAGCACTTCGAGAGGTGAGCAGTTCTTC.

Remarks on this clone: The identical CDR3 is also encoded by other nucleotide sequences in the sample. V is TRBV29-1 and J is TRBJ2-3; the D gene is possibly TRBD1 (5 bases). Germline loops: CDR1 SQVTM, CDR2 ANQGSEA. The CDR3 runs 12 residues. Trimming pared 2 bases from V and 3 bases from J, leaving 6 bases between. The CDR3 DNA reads TGCAGCGTTGAACCAGGGACAGATACGCAGTATTTT. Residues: CSVEPGTDTQYF.

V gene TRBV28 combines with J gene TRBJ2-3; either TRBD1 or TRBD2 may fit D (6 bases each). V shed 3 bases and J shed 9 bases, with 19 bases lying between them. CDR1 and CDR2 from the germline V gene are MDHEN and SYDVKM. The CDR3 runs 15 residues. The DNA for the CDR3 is TGTGCCAGCAGTTTTTCGGGTGGGAGAGGGGGGACGCAGTATTTT. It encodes CASSFSGGRGGTQYF. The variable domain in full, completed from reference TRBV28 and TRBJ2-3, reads DVKVTQSSRYLVKRTGEKVFLECVQDMDHENMFWYRQDPGLGLRLIYFSYDVKMKEKGDIPEGYSVSREKKERFSLILESASTNQTSMYLCASSFSGGRGGTQYFGPGTRLTVL.

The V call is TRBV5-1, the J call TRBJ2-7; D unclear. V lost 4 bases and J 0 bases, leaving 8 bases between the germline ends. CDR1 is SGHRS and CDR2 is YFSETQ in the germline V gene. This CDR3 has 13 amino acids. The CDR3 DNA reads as TGCGCCAGCAGCCCACTAAACTCCTACGAGCAGTACTTC. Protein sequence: CASSPLNSYEQYF.

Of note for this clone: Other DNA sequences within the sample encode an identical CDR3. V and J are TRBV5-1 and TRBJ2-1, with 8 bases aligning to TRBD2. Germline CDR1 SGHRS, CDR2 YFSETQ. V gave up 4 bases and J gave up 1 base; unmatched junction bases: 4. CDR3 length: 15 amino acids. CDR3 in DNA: TGCGCCAGCAGCACAACTAGCGGATCCTACAATGAGCAGTTCTTC. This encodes CASSTTSGSYNEQFF.

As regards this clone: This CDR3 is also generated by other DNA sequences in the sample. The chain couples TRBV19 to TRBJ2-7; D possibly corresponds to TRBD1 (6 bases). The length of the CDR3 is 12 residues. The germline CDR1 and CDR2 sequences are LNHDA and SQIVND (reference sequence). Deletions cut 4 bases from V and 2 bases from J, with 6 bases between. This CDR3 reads CASSRTAYEQYF. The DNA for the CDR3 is TGTGCCAGTAGTAGGACAGCCTACGAGCAGTACTTC.

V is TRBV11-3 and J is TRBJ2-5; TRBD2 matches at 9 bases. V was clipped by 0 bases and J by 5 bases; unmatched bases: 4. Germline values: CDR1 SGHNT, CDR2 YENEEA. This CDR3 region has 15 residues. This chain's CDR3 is CASSLDSGRGETQYF. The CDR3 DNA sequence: TGTGCCAGCAGCTTAGATAGCGGGAGAGGGGAGACCCAGTACTTC.

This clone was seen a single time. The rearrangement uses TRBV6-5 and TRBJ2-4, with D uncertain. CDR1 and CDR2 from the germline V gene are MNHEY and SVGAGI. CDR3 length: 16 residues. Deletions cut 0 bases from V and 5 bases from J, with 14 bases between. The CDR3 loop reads CASSYSAQGIQNIQYF. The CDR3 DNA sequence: TGTGCCAGCAGTTACTCGGCTCAAGGCATCCAAAACATTCAGTACTTC.

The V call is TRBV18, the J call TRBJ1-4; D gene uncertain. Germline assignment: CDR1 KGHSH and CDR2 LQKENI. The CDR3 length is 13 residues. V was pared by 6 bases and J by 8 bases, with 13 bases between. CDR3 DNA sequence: TGTGCCAGCTCCCCCACCGGAGGCGAAAAACTGTTTTTT. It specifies CASSPTGGEKLFF.

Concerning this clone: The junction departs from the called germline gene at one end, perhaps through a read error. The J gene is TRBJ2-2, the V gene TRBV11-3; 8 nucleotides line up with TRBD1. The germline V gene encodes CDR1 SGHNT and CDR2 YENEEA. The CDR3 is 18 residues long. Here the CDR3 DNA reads TGTGCCAGCACCTTAGGATCGACAGGGGAGGCGAACACCGGGGAGCTGTTTTTT. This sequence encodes CASTLGSTGEANTGELFF. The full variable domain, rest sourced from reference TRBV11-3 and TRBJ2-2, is EAGVVQSPRYKIIEKKQPVAFWCNPISGHNTLYWYLQNLGQGPELLIRYENEEAVDDSQLPKDRFSAERLKGVDSTLKIQPAELGDSAVYLCASTLGSTGEANTGELFFGEGSRLTVL.

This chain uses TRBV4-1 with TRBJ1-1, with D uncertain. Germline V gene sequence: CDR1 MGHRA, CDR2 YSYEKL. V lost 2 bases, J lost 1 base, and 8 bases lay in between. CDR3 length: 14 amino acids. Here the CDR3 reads CASSQIGTNTEAFF. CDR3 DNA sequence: TGCGCCAGCAGCCAAATTGGAACGAACACTGAAGCTTTCTTT.